This T cell receptor (beta chain) originates from a study of blood T cell repertoires in COVID-19 (dated by TCRdb to 2018 to 2020). Regarding the research as a whole: Collaborator samples came from the United States, Italy and Spain and covered acute and convalescent phases of COVID-19. The repertoires were released in a freely available public database intended as a resource for research on the immune response to SARS-CoV-2. Deeply sampled blood TCRbeta repertoires from subjects exposed to, actively infected with, or recovered from COVID-19 were included in the dataset. Where available, HLA class I and class II types were obtained from metadata supplied by the sample provider rather than from assay-based typing. The sample metadata nearly always contained a de-identified subject ID, COVID-19 status, age in years and sex. The samples were drawn from two sources: the first 160 participants of the ongoing ImmuneRACE study, and some 1,300 subjects contributed by 6 global collaborators. The material from the prospective study consisted of cDNA or gDNA derived from T cells, B-cell-depleted T cells, or PBMCs.

The collaborating institutions used their own protocols to collect whole blood in K2EDTA tubes. For TCRbeta analysis, collaborators shipped samples as frozen whole blood, isolated PBMCs, or DNA extracted from either of those sample types. From cysteine to phenylalanine, the CDR3 is 14 amino acids long. The read is trimmed to its CDR3 DNA, 42 bases read in frame from base 1. Reading the germline V gene gives CDR1 SGHRS and CDR2 YFSETQ. V is shortened by 3 bases, J by 7 bases, and the region joining them spans 11 bases. The paper as a whole reports these results and caveats: Clinical and demographic metadata were provided uncurated, with the amount varying by source and participant.

A word on this clone: Its cognate antigen has yet to be identified. No base qualities exist here, and no much larger clone lies one base off it.

The immunoSEQ Assay, a bias-controlled multiplex PCR, was used to amplify TCRbeta CDR3 regions from genomic DNA. Turning to the authors' computational methods: Within the assay, amplification of reference gene primers was used to estimate how many nucleated cells each sample contained. Sequence reads were collapsed and filtered to measure the absolute abundance of every unique TCRbeta CDR3 rearrangement. For each sample, productive Simpson clonality was calculated as the square root of Simpson's diversity index over productive rearrangements. Imported from immuneACCESS, the table was reduced by TCRdb to in-frame sequences with V and J called. These copies leave out some clones; in studies compared against another copy, an unresolved V gene accounts for under half, and the cause of the remainder is not known. The V and J calls and clone size are taken from that table; D and trimming were inferred from the DNA. This sample gives around 210,000 clones in total; approximately 80% of them show up just once. Approximately 13% of the sample is held by the ten biggest clonotypes.

The receptor was derived from a human donor in a cohort sampled during active COVID-19. Sequenced: peripheral blood. The chain is assembled from TRBV5-1 and TRBJ1-6, with no confidently assigned D gene. The CDR3 protein: CASSYLAENSPLHF. The DNA reads TGCGCCAGCAGCTACCTAGCGGAGAATTCACCCCTCCACTTT.